This TCR beta chain was sequenced during a study of vaccination effects on CD4 cells after COVID-19. General study findings and limits: In healthy vaccinees, only 1 of 255 vaccine-induced clones cross-reacted with common cold coronaviruses.

Profiled with immunoSEQ multiplex PCR; TCRdb holds only in-frame clones, not every one. The sample has about 48,000 clones, 60% to 80% seen once; the top ten hold 5.5% to 7%. This CDR3 contains 14 residues. The germline V gene encodes CDR1 SGHTA and CDR2 FQGNSA. The ends were cut back, 1 base at V and 6 bases at J, with 10 bases in the middle. Antigen-specific CD4+ T cells were expanded with viral peptide pools in the ViraFEST assay before sequencing. Isolation of CD4+ T cells took place after nine to ten days of culture. Recipients of the vaccine had no prior SARS-CoV-2 infection and negative nucleocapsid antibodies. They grew a few million PBMC in each well, adding approximately 10 IU/ml IL-2 and around 10 ug/ml peptides. Cells had half their medium changed to IL-2 medium on days 3 and 7. In regard to this clone: What it binds is unknown.

The sequence was obtained from a human donor who received a COVID-19 vaccine. The sequenced sample was CD4+ T cells from PBMCs cultured with HCoV-OC43 spike peptides, obtained before COVID-19 vaccination. Specified subset: HCoV-OC43 spike overlapping peptide pool stimulation. The rearrangement uses TRBV7-2 and TRBJ1-5; D unresolved. CDR3 coding DNA: TGTGCCAGCAGCTTAGTAGGCGGCCCTCAGCCCCAGCATTTT. It codes for CASSLVGGPQPQHF.